The rows below give T cell receptor beta chains drawn from one sample of a study of patients and donors after allogeneic stem cell transplantation. TCRdb independently ran MiXCR on the RT-PCR reads; one entry per CDR3 protein. The sample records approximately 170,000 distinct CDR3 sequences, roughly 22% being singletons. Sequenced material: blood, either unsorted or a sorted T cell fraction (not recorded which). These TCRs come from a human donor who was either an allogeneic HSCT recipient or a stem cell or donor lymphocyte infusion donor (not recorded which). It is not recorded whose cells these are; they may come from a transplant donor. CDR3s leave out the opening cysteine and the closing phenylalanine or tryptophan.

>TRBJ1-6|TRBV20-1
SATPAGLEGAPLH
>TRBJ2-1|TRBV5-6
ASSPWAPGIYNEQF
>TRBJ2-3|TRBV12-3/TRBV12-4
ASSFPAGRTDTQY
>TRBJ1-6|TRBV5-1
ASSTRQADNSPLH
>TRBJ1-3|TRBV7-2
ASSSYPGVGNTIY
>TRBJ2-3|TRBV5-1
ASSPTGVNHERTDTQY
>TRBJ1-2|TRBV29-1
SVSLGGDHGYT
>TRBJ2-7|TRBV10-3
AIKLDQHYEQY
>TRBJ2-7|TRBV6-6
ASSRGRVSYEQY
>TRBJ1-2|TRBV5-1
ASSLSQRGDGYT
>TRBJ1-1|TRBV20-1
SARDRAYHKPNTEAF
>TRBJ2-3|TRBV6-5
ASSYRFTTSTDTQY
>TRBJ1-2|TRBV9
ASSGRDRGYSLYGYT
>TRBJ1-6|TRBV6-6
ASSPPTGDNSPLH
>TRBJ2-7|TRBV29-1
SVETDTNRYEQY
>TRBJ1-4|TRBV5-1
ASSLGGTNEKLF
>TRBJ2-5|TRBV2
ASSEIGRQETQY
>TRBJ2-3|TRBV4-3
ASSQDLLPLSSDTQY
>TRBJ2-5|TRBV5-1
ASSLDLIQTQY
>TRBJ2-7|TRBV7-9
ASSPRGEKREQY
>TRBJ2-1|TRBV6-7
ASSYPDRTISYNEQF
>TRBJ1-1|TRBV3-1
ASSQGVQLNTEAF
>TRBJ2-7|TRBV19
ASTPDGQIPYEQY
>TRBJ2-1|TRBV7-3
ASGTSGSYNEQF
>TRBJ2-7|TRBV9
ASSVSGSLYEQY
>TRBJ2-2|TRBV5-1
ATENSGTGELF
>TRBJ1-1|TRBV7-8
ASSAIPRGQAF
>TRBJ2-7|TRBV5-1
ASSLAASGGYYEQY
>TRBJ2-1|TRBV29-1
SVVPRSDSYNEQF
>TRBJ1-1|TRBV20-1
SAPGGKNTEAF
>TRBJ2-2|TRBV29-1
SVTGGNTGELF
>TRBJ1-5|TRBV7-2
ASSLDPFQPQH
>TRBJ2-1|TRBV20-1
SARDFQVGEF
>TRBJ1-5|TRBV4-1
ASSQERGNQPQH
>TRBJ1-2|TRBV4-1
ASSQALNRGYGYT
>TRBJ1-1|TRBV19
ASIQGPMNTEAF
>TRBJ1-2|TRBV7-9
ASRGLPTWDGYT
>TRBJ1-2|TRBV6-5
ASSLGTGRYNYGYT
>TRBJ2-5|TRBV12-3/TRBV12-4
ASSPRGTPSETQY
>TRBJ1-2|TRBV10-3
ATGTGSYT
>TRBJ2-3|TRBV12-3/TRBV12-4
ASSSNVGTDTQY
>TRBJ1-1|TRBV19
ASSIARLNTEAF
>TRBJ1-2|TRBV10-3
ASSGSGAYGYT